Presented here are 30 T cell receptor beta chains from one specimen sequenced in a study of identical twins. A single record per CDR3 protein comes from TCRdb applying MiXCR to the 5' RACE reads. The sample yields a few hundred thousand distinct CDR3 sequences, approximately 17% seen once. The sample taken for sequencing was naive T cells sorted from blood. These receptor sequences come from a man aged 50-60 years in good health.

There are many counts of this clonotype. V is TRBV18 and J is TRBJ2-3; D unresolved. The V end lost 2 bases, the J end lost 5 bases, and 8 bases lay between the germline ends. This CDR3 is built from 13 residues. Per germline, CDR1 KGHSH and CDR2 LQKENI. Here the CDR3 reads CASSPFELDTQYF. The CDR3 DNA reads TGTGCCAGCTCACCATTTGAGCTAGATACGCAGTATTTT.

This clonotype was seen ten or more times. This CDR3 is CASSFDNEQFF. CDR3 coding DNA: TGTGCCAGCAGCTTTGACAATGAGCAGTTCTTC. V is TRBV7-3 and J is TRBJ2-1, with unresolved D. Deletions cut 3 bases from V and 5 bases from J, with 2 bases between. The CDR3 extends over 11 amino acids. Germline assignment: CDR1 SGHTA and CDR2 FQGTGA.

This clonotype turned up a few times. J is TRBJ1-4 and V is TRBV7-2; no reliable D call. Germline loops: CDR1 SGHTA, CDR2 FQGNSA. The CDR3 is 15 amino acids. Trimming pared 0 bases from V and 3 bases from J, leaving 8 bases between. The CDR3 is CASSLAAGPNEKLFF. The CDR3 DNA is TGTGCCAGCAGCTTAGCCGCAGGCCCTAATGAAAAACTGTTTTTT.

A few counts support this clonotype. The chain has TRBV12-3 or TRBV12-4 and TRBJ2-1, with TRBD1 matching over 8 bases. The CDR3 is made up of 15 amino acids. The junction had 12 bases not matched to a gene; V was cut back by 6 bases and J by 8 bases. CDR3 region: CASRAGQGVSDEQFF. The CDR3 DNA reads as TGTGCCAGCAGAGCTGGACAGGGAGTATCAGATGAGCAGTTCTTC.

This clonotype was counted many times. The J gene is TRBJ2-3, the V gene TRBV6-5, with D maybe TRBD2 (5 bases). Germline V lookup: CDR1 MNHEY, CDR2 SVGAGI. The CDR3 runs to 15 residues. The germline V and J ends were trimmed by 2 bases and 0 bases, with 9 bases remaining between them. The DNA of the CDR3 is TGTGCCAGCAGTTACCTAGCCTGGAGCACAGATACGCAGTATTTT. Translating gives CASSYLAWSTDTQYF.

The chain recombines TRBV7-2 with TRBJ2-5; TRBD2 matches at 8 bases. CDR1 and CDR2 (germline): SGHTA, FQGNSA. The CDR3 is made up of 16 amino acids. Trimming at V came to 1 base and at J to 5 bases, leaving 9 bases not matched to a gene. The CDR3 reads CASSLVAGRAEETQYF. For the CDR3, the DNA is TGTGCCAGCAGCTTAGTAGCGGGACGGGCGGAGGAGACCCAGTACTTC.

A few counts support this clonotype. The J gene is TRBJ2-6, the V gene TRBV7-9; D is perhaps TRBD1 (7 bases). The CDR3 runs to 16 residues. The germline V gene has CDR1 SEHNR and CDR2 FQNEAQ (reference sequence). Trimming pared 10 bases from V and 0 bases from J, leaving 16 bases between. The CDR3 sequence: CAMTGQTSSGANVLTF. As DNA, the CDR3 is TGTGCCATGACGGGACAGACTAGCTCTGGGGCCAACGTCCTGACTTTC.

J is TRBJ2-3 and V is TRBV6-1; the D call may be TRBD1 or TRBD2 (6 bases each). The CDR3 extends over 16 amino acids. The V end was cut by 7 bases, the J end by 0 bases, with 17 bases between. CDR1 and CDR2 from the germline V gene are MNHNS and SASEGT. The CDR3 spells CASTLTGALSTDTQYF. CDR3 nucleotide sequence: TGTGCCAGCACCCTTACGGGGGCTCTAAGCACAGATACGCAGTATTTT.

The genes are TRBV4-2 and TRBJ2-7, with D possibly matching TRBD2 (6 bases). The V gene lost 4 bases and the J gene lost 2 bases, with 18 bases spanning the gap. Germline-derived CDR1 and CDR2 are LGHNA and YNFKEQ. This CDR3 comprises 16 residues. The CDR3 is CASSPSLAEGPYEQYF. The DNA for the CDR3 is TGTGCCAGCAGCCCGTCTTTGGCGGAGGGCCCCTACGAGCAGTACTTC.

The CDR3 DNA is TGTGCCAGCAGCCAAGATCTTGCGGTTGGCTACAATGAGCAGTTCTTC. Translation: CASSQDLAVGYNEQFF. This sequence joins TRBV4-2 and TRBJ2-1; D is uncertain. Germline CDR1 reads LGHNA; CDR2 reads YNFKEQ. This CDR3 has 16 amino acids. Trimming shortened V by 0 bases and J by 3 bases, and 12 bases separated the two germline ends.

This clonotype appeared many times. The CDR3 sequence: CASSLEAGGGTEAFF. CDR3 DNA: TGTGCCAGCAGCTTAGAGGCAGGGGGCGGCACTGAAGCTTTCTTT. The chain carries TRBV7-9 and TRBJ1-1, with 8 bases lining up with TRBD1. In germline, CDR1 is SEHNR, CDR2 FQNEAQ (reference sequence). J was trimmed by 4 bases and V by 1 base; bases with no gene match: 5. The CDR3 covers 15 residues.

This clonotype showed up many times. The rearrangement links TRBV24-1 to TRBJ2-5; D is uncertain. Germline CDR1 reads KGHDR; CDR2 reads SFDVKD. The CDR3 totals 14 residues. Trimming left V 10 bases short and J 5 bases short, with 19 bases between. The CDR3 sequence: CATGGGPGGETQYF. CDR3 coding DNA: TGTGCCACAGGTGGCGGACCCGGTGGGGAGACCCAGTACTTC.

This clonotype has a handful of counts. The rearrangement uses TRBV12-3 or TRBV12-4 and TRBJ1-2; TRBD1 might be the D (6 bases). V was shortened by 2 bases and J by 4 bases, with 14 bases between the two germline ends. CDR3 size: 15 residues. In nucleotides, the CDR3 is TGTGCCAGCAGTTTAAGGGCAGGGGCCCTCTATGGCTACACCTTC. Its protein product is CASSLRAGALYGYTF.

In DNA, the CDR3 is TGCGCCAGCAGCCAAGATTGGAGGGATGCCTACGAGCAGTACTTC. It specifies CASSQDWRDAYEQYF. The gene calls are TRBV4-1 and TRBJ2-7; a possible D gene is TRBD2 (6 bases). Germline CDR1 reads MGHRA; CDR2 reads YSYEKL. Trimming left V 0 bases short and J 2 bases short, with 11 bases between. The CDR3 totals 15 residues.

This clonotype was observed a handful of times. This chain joins TRBV4-1 and TRBJ2-3; D is possibly TRBD1 or TRBD2 (6 bases each). The length of the CDR3 is 18 residues. CDR1 and CDR2 (germline): MGHRA, YSYEKL. Trimming removed 2 bases at V and 4 bases at J, with 22 bases between. The CDR3 bases are TGCGCCAGCAGCCAAACCGTTGGGGGGCTTGGGGCGGCAGATACGCAGTATTTT. This gives the protein CASSQTVGGLGAADTQYF.

This chain joins TRBV5-6 and TRBJ1-1; D ambiguous. Trimming left V 3 bases short and J 2 bases short, with 5 bases between. The CDR3 has 12 amino acids. CDR1 SGHDT and CDR2 YYEEEE come from the germline V gene. Written as DNA, the CDR3 is TGTGCCAGCAGCTGGGGAAACACTGAAGCTTTCTTT. It specifies CASSWGNTEAFF. Full variable domain (outside the CDR3, taken from reference TRBV5-6 and TRBJ1-1): DAGVTQSPTHLIKTRGQQVTLRCSPKSGHDTVSWYQQALGQGPQFIFQYYEEEERQRGNFPDRFSGHQFPNYSSELNVNALLLGDSALYLCASSWGNTEAFFGQGTRLTVV.

This clonotype was recorded a few times. CDR3 sequence: CSASPILGLNTEAFF. The CDR3 DNA reads as TGCAGTGCTAGTCCAATTTTGGGCTTGAACACTGAAGCTTTCTTT. This chain links TRBV20-1 with TRBJ1-1; D gene uncertain. The CDR3 contains 15 residues. Germline V gene data show CDR1 as DFQATT and CDR2 as SNEGSKA (reference sequence). The V gene lost 3 bases and the J gene lost 0 bases, with 14 bases spanning the gap.

The rearrangement uses TRBV12-3 or TRBV12-4 and TRBJ2-7; D unresolved. The V and J ends lost 2 bases and 2 bases respectively, with 7 bases between them. This CDR3 is 13 amino acids long. This CDR3 is CASSLNHPYEQYF. The CDR3 region has the DNA TGTGCCAGCAGTTTAAACCACCCCTACGAGCAGTACTTC.

The DNA of the CDR3 is TGCAGTGCTAGAGATAGGTTGGGCAGAGGTGGTTCACCCCTCCACTTT. It specifies CSARDRLGRGGSPLHF. V is TRBV20-1 and J is TRBJ1-6; D gene uncertain. Germline lookup yields CDR1 DFQATT and CDR2 SNEGSKA (reference sequence). V lost 0 bases and J lost 9, with 18 bases in between. This CDR3 spans 16 amino acids.

This clonotype occurred a few times. This chain links TRBV7-2 with TRBJ2-2, with D hard to call. V was cut by 0 bases and J by 6 bases, with 14 bases left in between. The CDR3 spans 16 residues. Germline V gene lookup returns CDR1 SGHTA and CDR2 FQGNSA. DNA for the CDR3: TGTGCCAGCAGCTTAGCTGGTCCAGGAACCTCCGGGGAGCTGTTTTTT. Translated: CASSLAGPGTSGELFF.

The chain carries TRBV11-1 and TRBJ2-4, with 14 positions matching TRBD2. V gave up 3 bases and J gave up 2 bases; unmatched junction bases: 9. The CDR3 consists of 19 residues. Germline V gene lookup returns CDR1 SGHAT and CDR2 FQDESV (reference sequence). This CDR3 is CASSFGTSGSFGTKNIQYF. The CDR3 DNA reads TGTGCCAGCAGCTTCGGGACTAGCGGGAGTTTTGGGACCAAAAACATTCAGTACTTC.

This clonotype has ten or more counts. This rearrangement joins TRBV27 to TRBJ2-7; 8 bases agree with TRBD2. CDR1 MNHEY and CDR2 SMNVEV come from the germline V gene (reference sequence). CDR3 length: 14 amino acids. The J segment lost 4 bases and the V segment lost 2 bases, leaving 4 bases of the junction unmatched. CDR3 DNA sequence: TGTGCCAGCAGTTTACAGGGACTAGATTACGAGCAGTACTTC. Translation: CASSLQGLDYEQYF.

The J gene is TRBJ2-5, the V gene TRBV11-2; weak D call: TRBD2 (6 bases). This CDR3 spans 15 amino acids. With 2 bases removed from V and 4 bases from J, the gap between germline ends came to 14 bases. CDR1 is SGHAT and CDR2 is FQNNGV in the germline V gene. CDR3 coding DNA: TGTGCCAGCAGCTTATCTATCGCGGGGTTAGAGACCCAGTACTTC. This encodes CASSLSIAGLETQYF.

This clonotype came up a few times. This chain joins TRBV6-2 or TRBV6-3 and TRBJ2-1, with 11 bases fitting TRBD1. V lost 5 bases to trimming and J lost 0 bases; unmatched junction nucleotides: 15. CDR1 MNHEY and CDR2 SVGEGT come from the germline V gene. The CDR3 consists of 20 residues. As DNA, the CDR3 is TGTGCCAGCAGTCCCCAGGTGGGGGACAGGGGGTACCTCTCCTACAATGAGCAGTTCTTC. The encoded protein is CASSPQVGDRGYLSYNEQFF.

This CDR3 reads CASSYSWDRGAKNIQYF. CDR3 nucleotide sequence: TGTGCCAGCAGTTACTCGTGGGACAGGGGAGCCAAAAACATTCAGTACTTC. The chain carries TRBV6-5 and TRBJ2-4; 10 bases match TRBD1. The CDR3 consists of 17 residues. CDR1 and CDR2 from the germline V gene are MNHEY and SVGAGI. The ends lost 0 bases at V and 0 bases at J; junction bases unmatched: 2.

This clonotype was detected ten times or more. The chain recombines TRBV29-1 with TRBJ2-3; D tentatively fits TRBD1 or TRBD2 (6 bases each). Germline CDR1 and CDR2: SQVTM and ANQGSEA. V was cut by 8 bases and J by 0 bases, with 12 bases left in between. The CDR3 length is 13 residues. The CDR3 DNA follows: TGCAGCCTTAGGGGGGTAAGCACAGATACGCAGTATTTT. Translating gives CSLRGVSTDTQYF.

The V and J genes are TRBV27 and TRBJ2-7, with 9 bases identical to TRBD1. Per the germline V gene, CDR1 is MNHEY and CDR2 is SMNVEV (reference sequence). The V segment lost 2 bases and the J segment 2 bases; nucleotides outside the gene matches: 10. CDR3 length: 17 amino acids. In DNA, the CDR3 is TGTGCCAGCAGTTTACGCGCACCGGGACAGGGAACCTACGAGCAGTACTTC. Its translation: CASSLRAPGQGTYEQYF.

The gene calls are TRBV5-1 and TRBJ2-1, with D possibly being TRBD1 (5 bases). Germline values: CDR1 SGHRS, CDR2 YFSETQ. Trimming shortened V by 2 bases and J by 7 bases, and 16 bases separated the two germline ends. CDR3 length: 15 amino acids. CDR3 amino acids: CASSLQDPLMNEQFF. The CDR3 DNA reads TGCGCCAGCAGCTTACAGGATCCCCTAATGAATGAGCAGTTCTTC.

Only a few counts were recorded for this clonotype. J is TRBJ2-7 and V is TRBV5-1, with 9 bases matching TRBD2. The V gene end was trimmed by 3 bases and the J gene end by 4 bases; junction bases not matched to a gene: 8. CDR1 SGHRS and CDR2 YFSETQ come from the germline V gene. CDR3 length: 15 residues. CDR3 loop: CASSYTGTSSYEQYF. The CDR3 nucleotides read TGCGCCAGCAGCTATACCGGGACTAGCTCTTACGAGCAGTACTTC.

The rearrangement uses TRBV5-5 and TRBJ2-2; 8 positions agree with TRBD2. This CDR3 has 14 amino acids. V trimming: 4 bases; J trimming: 4 bases; junction bases outside the gene matches: 3. From germline, CDR1 is SGHKS and CDR2 YYEKEE (reference sequence). CDR3 loop: CASSAGGVTGELFF. In DNA, the CDR3 is TGTGCCAGCAGCGCCGGGGGGGTCACCGGGGAGCTGTTTTTT. Drawing the rest from reference TRBV5-5 and TRBJ2-2, the complete variable domain is DAGVTQSPTHLIKTRGQQVTLRCSPISGHKSVSWYQQVLGQGPQFIFQYYEKEERGRGNFPDRFSARQFPNYSSELNVNALLLGDSALYLCASSAGGVTGELFFGEGSRLTVL.